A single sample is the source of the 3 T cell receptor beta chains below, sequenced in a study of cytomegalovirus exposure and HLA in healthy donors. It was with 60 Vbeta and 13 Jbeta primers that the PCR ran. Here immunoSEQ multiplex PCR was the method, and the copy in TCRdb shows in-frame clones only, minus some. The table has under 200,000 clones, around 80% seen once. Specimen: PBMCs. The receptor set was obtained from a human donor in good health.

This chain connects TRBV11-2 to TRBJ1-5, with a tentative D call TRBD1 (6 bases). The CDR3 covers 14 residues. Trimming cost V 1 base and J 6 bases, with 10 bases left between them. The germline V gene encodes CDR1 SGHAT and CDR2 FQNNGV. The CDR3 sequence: CASSLGGGPQPQHF. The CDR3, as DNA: TGTGCCAGCAGCTTAGGCGGGGGCCCTCAGCCCCAGCATTTT.

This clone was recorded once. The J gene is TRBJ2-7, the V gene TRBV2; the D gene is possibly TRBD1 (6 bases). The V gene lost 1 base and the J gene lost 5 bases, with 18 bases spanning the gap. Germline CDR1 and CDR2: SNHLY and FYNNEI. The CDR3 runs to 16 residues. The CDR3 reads CASSEVVMTGKNEQYF. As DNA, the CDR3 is TGTGCCAGCAGTGAAGTTGTTATGACAGGAAAGAACGAGCAGTACTTC.

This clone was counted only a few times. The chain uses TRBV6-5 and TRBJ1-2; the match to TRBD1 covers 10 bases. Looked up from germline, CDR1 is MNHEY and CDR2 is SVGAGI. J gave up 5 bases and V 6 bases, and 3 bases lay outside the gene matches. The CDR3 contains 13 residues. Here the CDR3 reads CASRPGQGYGYTF. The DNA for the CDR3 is TGTGCCAGCAGGCCGGGACAGGGGTATGGCTACACCTTC.